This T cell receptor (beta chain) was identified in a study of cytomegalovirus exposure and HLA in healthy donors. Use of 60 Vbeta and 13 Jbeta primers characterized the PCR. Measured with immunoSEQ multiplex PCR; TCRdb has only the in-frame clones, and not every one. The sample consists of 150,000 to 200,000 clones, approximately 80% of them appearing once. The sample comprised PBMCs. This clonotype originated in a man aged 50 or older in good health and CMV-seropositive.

The CDR3 region has the DNA TGTGCCAGCAGTCCCCTCAGACTAGCGGGCACAGATACGCAGTATTTT. Its translation: CASSPLRLAGTDTQYF. The chain is built from TRBV2 and TRBJ2-3; 9 nucleotides line up with TRBD2. The CDR3 extends over 16 amino acids. J lost 1 base, V lost 5 bases, and 7 bases had no gene match. CDR1 is SNHLY, CDR2 FYNNEI, per germline.